This TCR beta chain stems from a study of CD8+CD57+ T cells in acquired aplastic anemia. Sequencing was done on patients that had shown CD8+CD57+ cell expansion by flow cytometry. Receipt of therapy had not occurred in any patient by the time of blood sampling. CDR3 and TCR beta VDJ profiling relied on genomic DNA as the template. TCRdb reanalysed the reads using MiXCR and keeps one entry per CDR3 protein. The repertoire holds hundreds of thousands of distinct CDR3 sequences, with around a third as singletons. CDR3 length: 15 amino acids. Germline V gives CDR1 DFQATT, CDR2 SNEGSKA (reference sequence). Germline trimming cut 6 bases from V and 3 bases from J; bases unmatched to any gene: 13. Notes on this clonotype: Antigen specificity is unknown.

Overall study findings and caveats: The study identified more than 25 CD8+ CDR3 sequences shared by patients and controls.

The sample consisted of sorted CD4+, CD8+, or CD8+CD57+ T cells (not recorded which) from PBMCs. The chain carries TRBV20-1 and TRBJ2-7, with TRBD2 matching over 8 bases. This receptor was obtained from a human donor with aplastic anemia. CDR3 sequence: CSASGGAGANYEQYF. CDR3 coding DNA: TGCAGTGCCTCGGGGGGGGCAGGGGCTAACTACGAGCAGTACTTC.